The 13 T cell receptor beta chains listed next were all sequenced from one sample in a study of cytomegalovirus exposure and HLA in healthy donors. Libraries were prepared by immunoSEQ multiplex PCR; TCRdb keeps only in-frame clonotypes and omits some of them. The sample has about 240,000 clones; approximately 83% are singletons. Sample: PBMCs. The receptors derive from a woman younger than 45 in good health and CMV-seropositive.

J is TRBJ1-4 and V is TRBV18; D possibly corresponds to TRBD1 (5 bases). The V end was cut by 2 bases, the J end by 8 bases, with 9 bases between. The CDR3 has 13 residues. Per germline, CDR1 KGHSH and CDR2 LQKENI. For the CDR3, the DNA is TGTGCCAGCTCACCAGGGGCGGAAGAAAAACTGTTTTTT. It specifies CASSPGAEEKLFF.

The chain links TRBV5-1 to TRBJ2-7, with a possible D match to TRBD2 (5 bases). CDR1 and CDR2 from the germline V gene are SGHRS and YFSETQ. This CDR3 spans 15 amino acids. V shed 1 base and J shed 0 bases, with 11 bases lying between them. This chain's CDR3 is CASSLFLGSSYEQYF. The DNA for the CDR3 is TGCGCCAGCAGCTTGTTCCTAGGGAGCTCCTACGAGCAGTACTTC.

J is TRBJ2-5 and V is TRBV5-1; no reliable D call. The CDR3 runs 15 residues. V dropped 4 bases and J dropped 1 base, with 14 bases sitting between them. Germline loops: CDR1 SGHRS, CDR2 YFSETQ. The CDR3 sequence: CASSLPRGVQETQYF. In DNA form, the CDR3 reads TGCGCCAGCAGCCTCCCCAGAGGCGTCCAAGAGACCCAGTACTTC.

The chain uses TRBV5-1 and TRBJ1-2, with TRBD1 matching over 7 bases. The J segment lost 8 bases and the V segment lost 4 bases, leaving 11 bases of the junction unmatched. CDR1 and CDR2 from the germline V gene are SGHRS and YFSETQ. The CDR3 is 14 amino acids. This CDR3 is CASSPDRAFEGYTF. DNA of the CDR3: TGCGCCAGCAGCCCCGACAGGGCGTTCGAAGGCTACACCTTC.

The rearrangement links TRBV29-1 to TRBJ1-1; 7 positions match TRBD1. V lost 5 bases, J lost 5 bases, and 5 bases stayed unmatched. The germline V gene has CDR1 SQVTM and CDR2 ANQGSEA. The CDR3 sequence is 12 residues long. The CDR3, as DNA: TGCAGCGTTTTTCCAGGGGGGACTGAAGCTTTCTTT. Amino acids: CSVFPGGTEAFF.

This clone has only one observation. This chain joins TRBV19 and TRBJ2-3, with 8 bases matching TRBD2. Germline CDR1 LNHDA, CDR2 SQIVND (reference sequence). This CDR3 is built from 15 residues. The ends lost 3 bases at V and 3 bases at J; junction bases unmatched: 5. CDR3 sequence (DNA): TGTGCCAGTAGTATTCTTAGCGGGAAGACAGATACGCAGTATTTT. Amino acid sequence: CASSILSGKTDTQYF.

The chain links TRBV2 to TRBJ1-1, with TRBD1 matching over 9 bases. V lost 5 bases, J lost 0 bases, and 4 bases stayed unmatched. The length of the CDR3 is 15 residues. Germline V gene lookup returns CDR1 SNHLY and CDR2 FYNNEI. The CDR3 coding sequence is TGTGCCAGCAGTCGGGACAGGGCTATGAACACTGAAGCTTTCTTT. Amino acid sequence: CASSRDRAMNTEAFF.

CDR3 sequence reads: CASRDRDSREQYF. For the CDR3, the DNA is TGTGCCAGCAGAGACCGGGACAGCCGCGAGCAGTACTTC. The chain couples TRBV27 to TRBJ2-7; 7 bases line up with TRBD1. This CDR3 contains 13 residues. CDR1 is MNHEY, CDR2 SMNVEV, per germline (reference sequence). V lost 6 bases and J lost 6; bases outside the gene matches: 8.

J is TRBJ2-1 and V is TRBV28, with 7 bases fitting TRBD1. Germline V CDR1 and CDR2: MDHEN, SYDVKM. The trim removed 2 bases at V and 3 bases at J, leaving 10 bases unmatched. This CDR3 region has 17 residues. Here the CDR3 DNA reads TGTGCCAGCAGTTTACCGGATACAGGGGTTTTCTACAATGAGCAGTTCTTC. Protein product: CASSLPDTGVFYNEQFF.

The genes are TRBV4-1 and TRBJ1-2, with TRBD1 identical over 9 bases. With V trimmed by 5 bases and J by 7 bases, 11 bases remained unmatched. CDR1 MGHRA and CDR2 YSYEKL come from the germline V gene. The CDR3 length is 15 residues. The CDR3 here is CASSYPGQGVSGYTF. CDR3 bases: TGCGCCAGCAGCTATCCGGGACAGGGTGTTTCTGGCTACACCTTC.

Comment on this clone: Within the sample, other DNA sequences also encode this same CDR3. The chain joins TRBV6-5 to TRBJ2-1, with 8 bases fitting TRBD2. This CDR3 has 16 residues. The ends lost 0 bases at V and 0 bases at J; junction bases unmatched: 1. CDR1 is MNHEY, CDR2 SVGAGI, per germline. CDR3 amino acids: CASSYSAGGSYNEQFF. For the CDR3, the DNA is TGTGCCAGCAGTTACTCGGCGGGAGGCTCCTACAATGAGCAGTTCTTC.

This CDR3 is CASSLDWGGNQPQHF. The CDR3 DNA reads as TGTGCCAGCAGCTTAGATTGGGGAGGCAATCAGCCCCAGCATTTT. The chain uses TRBV11-2 and TRBJ1-5; D not certain. Germline V gives CDR1 SGHAT, CDR2 FQNNGV. This CDR3 region has 15 residues. The V and J ends lost 0 bases and 2 bases respectively, with 8 bases between them.

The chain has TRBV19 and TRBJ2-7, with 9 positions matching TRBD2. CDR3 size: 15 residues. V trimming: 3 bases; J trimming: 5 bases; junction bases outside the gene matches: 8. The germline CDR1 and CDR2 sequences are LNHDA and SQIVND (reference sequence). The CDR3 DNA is TGTGCCAGTAGTATTTGGAGCGGGAGGTCTCACGAGCAGTACTTC. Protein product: CASSIWSGRSHEQYF.